This TCR beta chain came from a study of cytomegalovirus exposure and HLA in healthy donors. Overall study findings and caveats: Solely CMV serostatus was available to characterize immune exposure.

The primer mix had 60 Vbeta and 13 Jbeta primers. Profiled with immunoSEQ multiplex PCR; TCRdb holds only in-frame clones, not every one. The sample records about 190,000 clones, over 80% being singletons. This CDR3 spans 15 amino acids. Between the trimmed V and J ends, which lost 4 bases and 6 bases, there was a span of 18 bases. Germline lookup yields CDR1 SGHTA and CDR2 FQGNSA. The table lists this clone with a few counts. Its antigen is unidentified. Sequencing used PBMCs. The source is a boy aged 2 to 10 in good health and CMV-seronegative. The chain uses TRBV7-2 and TRBJ2-5, with a possible D match to TRBD2 (7 bases). The CDR3 DNA sequence: TGTGCCAGCAGCTCCTACAGGGAGGGGAGTAAGACCCAGTACTTC. Amino acids: CASSSYREGSKTQYF.